Below, one T cell receptor beta chain is given with its context. This sample stems from a study of blood T cell repertoires in COVID-19. For the study at large: Sample material is recorded as cDNA or gDNA derived from T cells, B-cell-depleted T cells, or PBMCs.

Patients in Seattle were enrolled during active infection, then followed longitudinally. In germline, CDR1 is LNHDA, CDR2 SQIVND (reference sequence). Trimming pared 3 bases from V and 5 bases from J, leaving 13 bases between. The CDR3 consists of 14 residues. Per the authors' pipeline: Reference gene primer amplification gave estimated nucleated cell counts. TCRdb keeps only in-frame clones here, not all; method: immunoSEQ multiplex PCR. V and J calls and clone size are as listed in that table; D and trimming were resolved from the DNA. The table records some 200,000 clones, about 88% of them present only once.

J is TRBJ2-5 and V is TRBV19; D possibly corresponds to TRBD2 (7 bases). The sequenced sample was peripheral blood. The origin of this receptor is a man aged 45 to 65 with COVID-19, enrolled during active disease. The CDR3 DNA follows: TGTGCCAGTAGTATTGCCAGGGGAGGGGAGACCCAGTACTTC. Translated, it gives CASSIARGGETQYF.